This record concerns one T cell receptor beta chain sequence. This record belongs to a study of CD8 T cells in Susac syndrome. TCR beta sequences were obtained from blood CD8+ and CD4+ T cells. The control group consisted of healthy donors matched for age and sex. Negative isolation yielded CD8+ and CD4+ T cells; FACS enriched TEMRA cells. cDNA came from about 0.5 to 1 ug RNA primed by random hexamers. It was immunoSEQ multiplex PCR that amplified TCR beta CDR3 across 54 Vbeta and 13 Jbeta. TCRdb called the immunoSEQ multiplex PCR reads again in MiXCR, with one record for every CDR3 protein. The profile shows about 120,000 distinct CDR3 sequences, over 90% of them singletons. J was trimmed by 2 bases and V by 5 bases; bases with no gene match: 5. From germline, CDR1 is SGHAT and CDR2 FQNNGV. This CDR3 region has 15 residues.

The sequencing input was CD4+ T cells from PBMCs. The gene calls are TRBV11-2 and TRBJ2-1; 8 bases align to TRBD1. The sequence came from a human donor in good health. In nucleotides, the CDR3 is TGTGCCAGCAGCCCTTTACAGGGGGCCTACAATGAGCAGTTCTTC. The encoded protein is CASSPLQGAYNEQFF.